The clone carrying this T cell receptor (beta chain) came up many times. These data originate in a study of CDR3 diversity in severe acne. The CDR3 is 16 amino acids. Germline loops: CDR1 SGHTA, CDR2 FQGTGA. V was pared by 2 bases and J by 8 bases, with 21 bases between. Using its own MiXCR run on the PCR reads, TCRdb lists one record per CDR3 protein. The sample lists tens of thousands of distinct CDR3 sequences, under 60% occurring once. The chain carries TRBV7-3 and TRBJ1-2, with D possibly being TRBD1 (6 bases). Input material: blood. The sequence was obtained from a male donor in good health, without acne. The CDR3 nucleotides are TGTGCCAGCAGCTTAGACGGAACAGGGAATGTACGGGGCTACACCTTC. It yields the protein CASSLDGTGNVRGYTF. The complete variable domain, with remaining parts taken from reference TRBV7-3 and TRBJ1-2, reads GAGVSQTPSNKVTEKGKYVELRCDPISGHTALYWYRQSLGQGPEFLIYFQGTGAADDSGLPNDRFFAVRPEGSVSTLKIQRTERGDSAVYLCASSLDGTGNVRGYTFGSGTRLTVV.